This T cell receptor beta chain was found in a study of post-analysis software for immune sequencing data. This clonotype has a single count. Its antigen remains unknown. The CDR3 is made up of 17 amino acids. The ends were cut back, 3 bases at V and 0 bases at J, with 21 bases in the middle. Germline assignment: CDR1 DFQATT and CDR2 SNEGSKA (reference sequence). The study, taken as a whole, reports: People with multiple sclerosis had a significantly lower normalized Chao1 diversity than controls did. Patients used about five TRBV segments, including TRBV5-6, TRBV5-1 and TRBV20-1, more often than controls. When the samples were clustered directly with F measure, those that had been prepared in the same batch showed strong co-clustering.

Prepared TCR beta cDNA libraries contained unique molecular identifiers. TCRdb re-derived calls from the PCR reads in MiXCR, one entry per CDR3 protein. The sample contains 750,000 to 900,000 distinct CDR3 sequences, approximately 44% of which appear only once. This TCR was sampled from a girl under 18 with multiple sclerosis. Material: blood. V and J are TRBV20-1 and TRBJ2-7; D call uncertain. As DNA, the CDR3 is TGCAGTGCTAGTGGGCTCCTTTTCTGGGAAAGCTCCTACGAGCAGTACTTC. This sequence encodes CSASGLLFWESSYEQYF.